This entry lists 13 T cell receptor beta chains sequenced from one sample in a study of lymphopenia after photon versus proton radiotherapy. The repertoire was sequenced with immunoSEQ multiplex PCR; TCRdb's copy has only in-frame clones and lacks some. The sample lists some 27,000 clones; roughly four fifths were seen once. Sequences were derived from peripheral blood, sampled from a patient treated with photon-based radiotherapy. These receptors were obtained from a man aged 45-60 years with gastric cancer.

The chain links TRBV7-3 to TRBJ1-4; D is perhaps TRBD1 (5 bases). The CDR3 extends over 16 amino acids. Trimming removed 5 bases from V and 0 bases from J, with 13 bases in between. The germline V gene has CDR1 SGHTA and CDR2 FQGTGA. The CDR3 nucleotides are TGTGCCAGCAGCCAGACAGTTTCCACAACTAATGAAAAACTGTTTTTT. This gives the protein CASSQTVSTTNEKLFF.

This clone has just one count. V and J are TRBV19 and TRBJ2-1; tentatively, D is TRBD2 (6 bases). Germline loops: CDR1 LNHDA, CDR2 SQIVND (reference sequence). The CDR3 spans 16 residues. Trimming pared 8 bases from V and 4 bases from J, leaving 21 bases between. For the CDR3, the DNA is TGTGCCAGTGCGAAGGGCGGGGTGGGCTTTTACAATGAGCAGTTCTTC. Amino acid sequence: CASAKGGVGFYNEQFF.

This clone showed up just a few times. This sequence joins TRBV7-8 and TRBJ2-2; tentatively, D is TRBD2 (5 bases). Trimming stripped 1 base from V and 6 bases from J, with 6 bases between. Per germline, CDR1 SGHVS and CDR2 FQNEAQ. CDR3 size: 13 residues. CDR3 DNA: TGTGCCAGCAGCTTAGTGGAGGCCGGGGAGCTGTTTTTT. This codes for CASSLVEAGELFF.

This clone was detected only once. V usage is TRBV5-1 and J usage is TRBJ2-3; D call uncertain. From germline, CDR1 is SGHRS and CDR2 YFSETQ. The CDR3 is 15 residues long. The V and J ends lost 0 bases and 1 base respectively, with 9 bases between them. CDR3 sequence: CASSLGHKGTDTQYF. The CDR3, as DNA: TGCGCCAGCAGCTTGGGACACAAGGGCACAGATACGCAGTATTTT.

This chain connects TRBV20-1 to TRBJ2-1; D gene unclear. The V end was cut by 5 bases, the J end by 10 bases, with 9 bases between. Germline V gene sequence: CDR1 DFQATT, CDR2 SNEGSKA (reference sequence). The CDR3 has 10 amino acids. CDR3 coding DNA: TGCAGTGCTGGGGTTCTCGAGCAGTTCTTC. Amino acid sequence: CSAGVLEQFF.

The chain carries TRBV4-1 and TRBJ1-1, with 7 bases aligning to TRBD1. J lost 1 base, V lost 1 base, and 6 bases had no gene match. CDR1 and CDR2 (germline): MGHRA, YSYEKL. The CDR3 length is 16 residues. The CDR3 nucleotides read TGCGCCAGCAGCCAAGGAGGAGGGGGCGGGAACACTGAAGCTTTCTTT. It codes for CASSQGGGGGNTEAFF.

The chain has TRBV18 and TRBJ2-5; D remains unclear. CDR3 length: 14 amino acids. The germline V gene has CDR1 KGHSH and CDR2 LQKENI. The V end was cut by 3 bases, the J end by 5 bases, with 13 bases between. CDR3 coding DNA: TGTGCCAGCTCACCCTCCGGCGCGCAGGAGACCCAGTACTTC. Translation: CASSPSGAQETQYF.

This clone was detected a few times. The chain carries TRBV5-1 and TRBJ2-1, with D possibly matching TRBD1 (5 bases). The CDR3 runs to 13 residues. Germline CDR1 is SGHRS and CDR2 is YFSETQ. Trimming took 0 bases from V and 10 from J, leaving 11 bases between them. CDR3 residues: CASSLERGTEQFF. The CDR3 DNA reads TGCGCCAGCAGCTTGGAAAGGGGTACGGAGCAGTTCTTC. Filled out from reference TRBV5-1 and TRBJ2-1, the complete variable domain reads KAGVTQTPRYLIKTRGQQVTLSCSPISGHRSVSWYQQTPGQGLQFLFEYFSETQRNKGNFPGRFSGRQFSNSRSEMNVSTLELGDSALYLCASSLERGTEQFFGPGTRLTVL.

This chain joins TRBV11-2 and TRBJ2-4; TRBD2 agrees at 8 bases. Germline V gene data show CDR1 as SGHAT and CDR2 as FQNNGV. V gave up 8 bases and J gave up 8 bases; unmatched junction bases: 11. This CDR3 is 14 amino acids long. In DNA form, the CDR3 reads TGTGCCAGCCAGACCGGGGGGGCTTTTGACATTCAGTACTTC. Its translation: CASQTGGAFDIQYF.

J is TRBJ2-3 and V is TRBV6-4; TRBD1 matches 9 bases. V lost 4 bases and J lost 1; bases outside the gene matches: 0. CDR1 is MRHNA and CDR2 is SNTAGT in the germline V gene. This CDR3 is 14 amino acids long. CDR3 protein: CASSGTGGTDTQYF. The CDR3 DNA sequence: TGTGCCAGCAGTGGGACAGGGGGCACAGATACGCAGTATTTT.

V and J are TRBV7-3 and TRBJ2-3, with 9 nucleotides matching TRBD2. Germline trimming cut 5 bases from V and 4 bases from J; bases unmatched to any gene: 7. The germline gives CDR1 SGHTA, CDR2 FQGTGA. This CDR3 spans 15 amino acids. The CDR3 nucleotides are TGTGCCAGCAGCATGAGCGGGGGGCCCTCAGATACGCAGTATTTT. It translates to CASSMSGGPSDTQYF. The full variable domain, completed using reference TRBV7-3 and TRBJ2-3, is GAGVSQTPSNKVTEKGKYVELRCDPISGHTALYWYRQSLGQGPEFLIYFQGTGAADDSGLPNDRFFAVRPEGSVSTLKIQRTERGDSAVYLCASSMSGGPSDTQYFGPGTRLTVL.

By frequency in the sample, this clone is medium-sized. The chain carries TRBV6-1 and TRBJ1-5; TRBD1 matches at 7 bases. The CDR3 is 16 amino acids. The V segment lost 1 base and the J segment 3 bases; nucleotides outside the gene matches: 6. The V gene's germline CDR1 is MNHNS and CDR2 SASEGT. The CDR3 region has the DNA TGTGCCAGCAGTGAAGACGAAGGGGGCCCCAATCAGCCCCAGCATTTT. This translates into CASSEDEGGPNQPQHF.

The chain employs TRBV5-1 and TRBJ1-6; D perhaps matches TRBD1 (5 bases). Germline V gene sequence: CDR1 SGHRS, CDR2 YFSETQ. V dropped 4 bases and J dropped 6 bases, with 11 bases sitting between them. This CDR3 has 14 residues. The CDR3 protein is CASSEGRPNSPLHF. CDR3 in DNA: TGCGCCAGCAGCGAGGGACGGCCTAATTCACCCCTCCACTTT.